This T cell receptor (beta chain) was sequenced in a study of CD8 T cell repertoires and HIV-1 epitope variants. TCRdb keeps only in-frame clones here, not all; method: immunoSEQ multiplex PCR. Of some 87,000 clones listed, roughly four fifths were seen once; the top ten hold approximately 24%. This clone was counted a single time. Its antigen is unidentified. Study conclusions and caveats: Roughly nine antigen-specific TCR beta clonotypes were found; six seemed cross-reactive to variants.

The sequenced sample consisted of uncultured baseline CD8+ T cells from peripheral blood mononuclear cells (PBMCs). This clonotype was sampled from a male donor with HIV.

The DNA for the CDR3 is TGTGCCAGCAGCGATTTAGTTGTGGGACCTAATTCCTACGAGCAGTACTTC. Translated, it gives CASSDLVVGPNSYEQYF. V gene TRBV7-6 combines with J gene TRBJ2-7, with D perhaps TRBD1 or TRBD2 (5 bases each). Germline V lookup: CDR1 SGHVS, CDR2 FNYEAQ. This CDR3 is 17 amino acids long. V dropped 5 bases and J dropped 1 base, with 21 bases sitting between them. The complete variable domain, with remaining parts taken from reference TRBV7-6 and TRBJ2-7, reads GAGVSQSPRYKVTKRGQDVALRCDPISGHVSLYWYRQALGQGPEFLTYFNYEAQQDKSGLPNDRFSAERPEGSISTLTIQRTEQRDSAMYRCASSDLVVGPNSYEQYFGPGTRLTVT.